Listed below are T cell receptor beta chains from one sample, sequenced in a study of blood T cell repertoires in COVID-19. The repertoire was sequenced with immunoSEQ multiplex PCR; TCRdb's copy has only in-frame clones and lacks some. This repertoire shows tens of thousands of clones, roughly nine tenths found once; its top ten account for 5% to 6.5%. Source material: peripheral blood. Receptor source: a man in his sixties with acute or convalescent COVID-19. Each CDR3 is given with its conserved first and last residue.

j_call,v_call,cdr3_aa
TRBJ2-1,TRBV7-6,CASSSRDREENEQFF
TRBJ2-3,TRBV13,CASSPGDTQYF
TRBJ1-2,TRBV2,CASSEQGLSGYTF
TRBJ1-1,TRBV5-4,CASLNSPRTGIFGTEAFF
TRBJ2-1,TRBV24-1,CATSDRTGLEQFF
TRBJ1-1,TRBV11-2,CASSFMTGGGTEAFF
TRBJ1-5,TRBV4-3,CASSQEAGAGQPQHF
TRBJ1-5,TRBV2,CASSEDQGSNQPQHF
TRBJ1-1,TRBV6-5,CASGPPGPAEAFF
TRBJ1-1,TRBV27,CASRLRLRNTEAFF
TRBJ1-2,TRBV6-2/TRBV6-3,CASSYSAGPLYGYTF
TRBJ2-7,TRBV13,CASSLIGEQYF
TRBJ2-2,TRBV25-1,CASSDKGASNTGELFF
TRBJ1-1,TRBV2,CASRTRSAGNTEAFF
TRBJ1-2,TRBV5-6,CASSLVSGTYGYTF
TRBJ1-5,TRBV7-2,CASSLVSVGTGGNQPQHF
TRBJ2-2,TRBV29-1,CSVRDTGELFF
TRBJ1-6,TRBV6-4,CASSDSGNSPLHF
TRBJ1-1,TRBV19,CASSRRQENTEAFF
TRBJ1-1,TRBV19,CASSDLNTEAFF
TRBJ1-2,TRBV7-2,CASSLVSGAQNYGYTF
TRBJ2-3,TRBV7-3,CASSSPTSGGITDTQYF
TRBJ1-4,TRBV5-1,CASSQSGGLTNEKLFF
TRBJ1-6,TRBV4-3,CASSQVPLTNSPLHF
TRBJ1-1,TRBV6-5,CASSRSGGKSTEAFF
TRBJ1-5,TRBV15,CATSRAPVNNQPQHF
TRBJ2-5,TRBV3-1/TRBV3-2,CASSGGRGETQYF
TRBJ2-7,TRBV5-6,CASSLGPGQGYEQYF
TRBJ1-1,TRBV2,CASRPSGQRNTEAFF
TRBJ1-4,TRBV25-1,CASSETVSEKLFF
TRBJ1-1,TRBV19,CASSPRDSRRTEAFF
TRBJ2-2,TRBV9,CASSLGGLAGYTGELFF
TRBJ2-1,TRBV6-2/TRBV6-3,CASSYTETYNEQFF
TRBJ2-1,TRBV5-5,CASSSSGTYNEQFF
TRBJ2-1,TRBV15,CATSQGVNYNEQFF
TRBJ2-7,TRBV3-1/TRBV3-2,CASSPKLPRTSGASYEQYF
TRBJ2-1,TRBV10-1,CASSDVRGSSGYNEQFF
TRBJ2-2,TRBV29-1,CSAMTGTIKEAGELFF
TRBJ1-2,TRBV15,CATSRDRQAYGYTF
TRBJ2-7,TRBV10-2,CASSDLQGAHEQYF
TRBJ1-1,TRBV18,CASSPGAEAFF
TRBJ1-2,TRBV28,CASSLFGQGEGYTF
TRBJ1-1,TRBV14,CASSPRTGGGNTEAFF
TRBJ1-1,TRBV27,CASSFLRTGGFTEAFF
TRBJ2-1,TRBV11-3,CASSLGGGAREQFF
TRBJ2-1,TRBV7-2,CASSPEAGVYNEQFF
TRBJ1-2,TRBV10-3,CAITSSLGAEDTF
TRBJ2-1,TRBV9,CASSDSGGAYNEQFF
TRBJ2-7,TRBV6-5,CASSYRGRAYEQYF
TRBJ1-2,TRBV4-1,CASSQGQGAEGYTF
TRBJ1-1,TRBV2,CASSLFRGETEAFF
TRBJ2-7,TRBV20-1,CSASRGQTDYEQYF
TRBJ1-2,TRBV9,CASSVGGTGRGYTF
TRBJ2-2,TRBV13,CASSSQKETGELFF
TRBJ1-1,TRBV6-6,CAGGTEVNTEAFF
TRBJ2-1,TRBV18,CASSPPAGDSYNEQFF
TRBJ1-2,TRBV29-1,CSAGDSGGYGYTF